These 6 T cell receptor beta chains came from one sample sequenced in a study of regulatory T cells in long-lasting Graves disease. Arm-PCR of CDR3 regions and iRepertoire HTBI primers were the basis on which TCR beta libraries were built. A single record per CDR3 protein comes from TCRdb applying MiXCR to the multiplex PCR reads. The table shows roughly 560,000 distinct CDR3 sequences, with roughly 16% occurring only once. Specified time point: newly diagnosed GD, antithyroid drugs for less than 3 months. Researchers made the TCR library from RNA that was extracted from PBMCs. The same data also contributed to another study, on T cells in Graves' hyperthyroidism and ophthalmopathy.

Here the sequenced sample was peripheral blood mononuclear cells (PBMCs), taken at new diagnosis, from a patient treated with antithyroid drugs. These receptors were collected from a woman in her forties or fifties with Graves disease.

This clonotype was seen many times. This chain uses TRBV20-1 with TRBJ2-3; a weak D match, TRBD2 (6 bases). The CDR3 loop spans 14 amino acids. The ends were cut back, 3 bases at V and 0 bases at J, with 10 bases in the middle. Looked up from germline, CDR1 is DFQATT and CDR2 is SNEGSKA (reference sequence). CDR3 residues: CSASGGVSTDTQYF. The CDR3 nucleotides read TGCAGTGCTAGCGGGGGAGTAAGCACAGATACGCAGTATTTT.

This clonotype was picked up many times. The J gene is TRBJ2-5, the V gene TRBV7-6; 8 nucleotides match TRBD1. The trim removed 0 bases at V and 4 bases at J, leaving 4 bases unmatched. Germline values: CDR1 SGHVS, CDR2 FNYEAQ. CDR3 length: 15 residues. CDR3: CASSLAGRGLETQYF. DNA of the CDR3: TGTGCCAGCAGCTTAGCGGGCAGGGGGCTAGAGACCCAGTACTTC.

This clonotype has a count of ten or more. The chain carries TRBV7-8 and TRBJ1-6; 8 nucleotides align to TRBD1. The CDR3 runs to 16 residues. With 0 bases clipped from V and 7 bases from J, the junction kept 5 bases outside the gene matches. Germline values: CDR1 SGHVS, CDR2 FQNEAQ. CDR3 protein: CASSLAYRGRNSPLHF. CDR3 nucleotide sequence: TGTGCCAGCAGCTTAGCTTACAGGGGGAGGAATTCACCCCTCCACTTT.

There are many counts of this clonotype. The gene calls are TRBV19 and TRBJ2-5; 7 bases match TRBD2. Germline CDR1 and CDR2: LNHDA and SQIVND (reference sequence). The CDR3 consists of 14 residues. Trimming removed 9 bases from V and 2 bases from J; junction bases left unmatched: 9. The CDR3 nucleotides read TGTGCCAGCGGGGGGACGGGGGTACAAGAGACCCAGTACTTC. This encodes CASGGTGVQETQYF.

The rearrangement uses TRBV11-3 and TRBJ2-7; 9 nucleotides agree with TRBD2. The trim removed 3 bases at V and 7 bases at J, leaving 4 bases unmatched. This CDR3 region has 13 residues. Germline-derived CDR1 and CDR2 are SGHNT and YENEEA. The CDR3: CASSLAGGNEQYF. The CDR3 DNA reads as TGTGCCAGCAGCTTGGCGGGGGGGAATGAGCAGTACTTC.

Turning to this clonotype: A much larger clone lies one base from this, so it may be a read error. The chain combines TRBV7-6 with TRBJ1-1, with D perhaps TRBD1 (5 bases). The CDR3 is made up of 12 amino acids. The germline gives CDR1 SGHVS, CDR2 FNYEAQ. The CDR3 coding sequence is TGTGCCGGCAGCCCTCAGGGAGTTGAAGCTTTCTTT. This sequence encodes CAGSPQGVEAFF.